This entry is about one T cell receptor (beta chain). Looked up from germline, CDR1 is MNHEY and CDR2 is SMNVEV (reference sequence). The CDR3 has 16 amino acids. V was clipped by 6 bases and J by 5 bases; unmatched bases: 14. While infection was still active, Seattle patients were enrolled and then followed longitudinally. This sample was included in a study of blood T cell repertoires in COVID-19. The overall study: The United States, Italy and Spain supplied acute and convalescent COVID-19 samples. T cells, B-cell-depleted T cells, or PBMCs supplied cDNA or gDNA.

Source study methods: Estimates of nucleated cell counts were drawn from the amplification of reference gene primers. The method was immunoSEQ multiplex PCR; TCRdb's version includes in-frame clones alone and lacks a portion of them. D and trimming were read from the DNA, whereas the V and J calls and clone size are those reported in that table. The sample has some 250,000 clones; approximately 87% are singletons. Sequencing used peripheral blood. The receptor's source is a woman between 25 and 40 years old with COVID-19, enrolled during active disease. The chain carries TRBV27 and TRBJ2-5; TRBD2 aligns across 8 bases. The CDR3 region has the DNA TGTGCCAGCAGAACCTTTGTGGCGGGGGGAATGGAGACCCAGTACTTC. This translates into CASRTFVAGGMETQYF.